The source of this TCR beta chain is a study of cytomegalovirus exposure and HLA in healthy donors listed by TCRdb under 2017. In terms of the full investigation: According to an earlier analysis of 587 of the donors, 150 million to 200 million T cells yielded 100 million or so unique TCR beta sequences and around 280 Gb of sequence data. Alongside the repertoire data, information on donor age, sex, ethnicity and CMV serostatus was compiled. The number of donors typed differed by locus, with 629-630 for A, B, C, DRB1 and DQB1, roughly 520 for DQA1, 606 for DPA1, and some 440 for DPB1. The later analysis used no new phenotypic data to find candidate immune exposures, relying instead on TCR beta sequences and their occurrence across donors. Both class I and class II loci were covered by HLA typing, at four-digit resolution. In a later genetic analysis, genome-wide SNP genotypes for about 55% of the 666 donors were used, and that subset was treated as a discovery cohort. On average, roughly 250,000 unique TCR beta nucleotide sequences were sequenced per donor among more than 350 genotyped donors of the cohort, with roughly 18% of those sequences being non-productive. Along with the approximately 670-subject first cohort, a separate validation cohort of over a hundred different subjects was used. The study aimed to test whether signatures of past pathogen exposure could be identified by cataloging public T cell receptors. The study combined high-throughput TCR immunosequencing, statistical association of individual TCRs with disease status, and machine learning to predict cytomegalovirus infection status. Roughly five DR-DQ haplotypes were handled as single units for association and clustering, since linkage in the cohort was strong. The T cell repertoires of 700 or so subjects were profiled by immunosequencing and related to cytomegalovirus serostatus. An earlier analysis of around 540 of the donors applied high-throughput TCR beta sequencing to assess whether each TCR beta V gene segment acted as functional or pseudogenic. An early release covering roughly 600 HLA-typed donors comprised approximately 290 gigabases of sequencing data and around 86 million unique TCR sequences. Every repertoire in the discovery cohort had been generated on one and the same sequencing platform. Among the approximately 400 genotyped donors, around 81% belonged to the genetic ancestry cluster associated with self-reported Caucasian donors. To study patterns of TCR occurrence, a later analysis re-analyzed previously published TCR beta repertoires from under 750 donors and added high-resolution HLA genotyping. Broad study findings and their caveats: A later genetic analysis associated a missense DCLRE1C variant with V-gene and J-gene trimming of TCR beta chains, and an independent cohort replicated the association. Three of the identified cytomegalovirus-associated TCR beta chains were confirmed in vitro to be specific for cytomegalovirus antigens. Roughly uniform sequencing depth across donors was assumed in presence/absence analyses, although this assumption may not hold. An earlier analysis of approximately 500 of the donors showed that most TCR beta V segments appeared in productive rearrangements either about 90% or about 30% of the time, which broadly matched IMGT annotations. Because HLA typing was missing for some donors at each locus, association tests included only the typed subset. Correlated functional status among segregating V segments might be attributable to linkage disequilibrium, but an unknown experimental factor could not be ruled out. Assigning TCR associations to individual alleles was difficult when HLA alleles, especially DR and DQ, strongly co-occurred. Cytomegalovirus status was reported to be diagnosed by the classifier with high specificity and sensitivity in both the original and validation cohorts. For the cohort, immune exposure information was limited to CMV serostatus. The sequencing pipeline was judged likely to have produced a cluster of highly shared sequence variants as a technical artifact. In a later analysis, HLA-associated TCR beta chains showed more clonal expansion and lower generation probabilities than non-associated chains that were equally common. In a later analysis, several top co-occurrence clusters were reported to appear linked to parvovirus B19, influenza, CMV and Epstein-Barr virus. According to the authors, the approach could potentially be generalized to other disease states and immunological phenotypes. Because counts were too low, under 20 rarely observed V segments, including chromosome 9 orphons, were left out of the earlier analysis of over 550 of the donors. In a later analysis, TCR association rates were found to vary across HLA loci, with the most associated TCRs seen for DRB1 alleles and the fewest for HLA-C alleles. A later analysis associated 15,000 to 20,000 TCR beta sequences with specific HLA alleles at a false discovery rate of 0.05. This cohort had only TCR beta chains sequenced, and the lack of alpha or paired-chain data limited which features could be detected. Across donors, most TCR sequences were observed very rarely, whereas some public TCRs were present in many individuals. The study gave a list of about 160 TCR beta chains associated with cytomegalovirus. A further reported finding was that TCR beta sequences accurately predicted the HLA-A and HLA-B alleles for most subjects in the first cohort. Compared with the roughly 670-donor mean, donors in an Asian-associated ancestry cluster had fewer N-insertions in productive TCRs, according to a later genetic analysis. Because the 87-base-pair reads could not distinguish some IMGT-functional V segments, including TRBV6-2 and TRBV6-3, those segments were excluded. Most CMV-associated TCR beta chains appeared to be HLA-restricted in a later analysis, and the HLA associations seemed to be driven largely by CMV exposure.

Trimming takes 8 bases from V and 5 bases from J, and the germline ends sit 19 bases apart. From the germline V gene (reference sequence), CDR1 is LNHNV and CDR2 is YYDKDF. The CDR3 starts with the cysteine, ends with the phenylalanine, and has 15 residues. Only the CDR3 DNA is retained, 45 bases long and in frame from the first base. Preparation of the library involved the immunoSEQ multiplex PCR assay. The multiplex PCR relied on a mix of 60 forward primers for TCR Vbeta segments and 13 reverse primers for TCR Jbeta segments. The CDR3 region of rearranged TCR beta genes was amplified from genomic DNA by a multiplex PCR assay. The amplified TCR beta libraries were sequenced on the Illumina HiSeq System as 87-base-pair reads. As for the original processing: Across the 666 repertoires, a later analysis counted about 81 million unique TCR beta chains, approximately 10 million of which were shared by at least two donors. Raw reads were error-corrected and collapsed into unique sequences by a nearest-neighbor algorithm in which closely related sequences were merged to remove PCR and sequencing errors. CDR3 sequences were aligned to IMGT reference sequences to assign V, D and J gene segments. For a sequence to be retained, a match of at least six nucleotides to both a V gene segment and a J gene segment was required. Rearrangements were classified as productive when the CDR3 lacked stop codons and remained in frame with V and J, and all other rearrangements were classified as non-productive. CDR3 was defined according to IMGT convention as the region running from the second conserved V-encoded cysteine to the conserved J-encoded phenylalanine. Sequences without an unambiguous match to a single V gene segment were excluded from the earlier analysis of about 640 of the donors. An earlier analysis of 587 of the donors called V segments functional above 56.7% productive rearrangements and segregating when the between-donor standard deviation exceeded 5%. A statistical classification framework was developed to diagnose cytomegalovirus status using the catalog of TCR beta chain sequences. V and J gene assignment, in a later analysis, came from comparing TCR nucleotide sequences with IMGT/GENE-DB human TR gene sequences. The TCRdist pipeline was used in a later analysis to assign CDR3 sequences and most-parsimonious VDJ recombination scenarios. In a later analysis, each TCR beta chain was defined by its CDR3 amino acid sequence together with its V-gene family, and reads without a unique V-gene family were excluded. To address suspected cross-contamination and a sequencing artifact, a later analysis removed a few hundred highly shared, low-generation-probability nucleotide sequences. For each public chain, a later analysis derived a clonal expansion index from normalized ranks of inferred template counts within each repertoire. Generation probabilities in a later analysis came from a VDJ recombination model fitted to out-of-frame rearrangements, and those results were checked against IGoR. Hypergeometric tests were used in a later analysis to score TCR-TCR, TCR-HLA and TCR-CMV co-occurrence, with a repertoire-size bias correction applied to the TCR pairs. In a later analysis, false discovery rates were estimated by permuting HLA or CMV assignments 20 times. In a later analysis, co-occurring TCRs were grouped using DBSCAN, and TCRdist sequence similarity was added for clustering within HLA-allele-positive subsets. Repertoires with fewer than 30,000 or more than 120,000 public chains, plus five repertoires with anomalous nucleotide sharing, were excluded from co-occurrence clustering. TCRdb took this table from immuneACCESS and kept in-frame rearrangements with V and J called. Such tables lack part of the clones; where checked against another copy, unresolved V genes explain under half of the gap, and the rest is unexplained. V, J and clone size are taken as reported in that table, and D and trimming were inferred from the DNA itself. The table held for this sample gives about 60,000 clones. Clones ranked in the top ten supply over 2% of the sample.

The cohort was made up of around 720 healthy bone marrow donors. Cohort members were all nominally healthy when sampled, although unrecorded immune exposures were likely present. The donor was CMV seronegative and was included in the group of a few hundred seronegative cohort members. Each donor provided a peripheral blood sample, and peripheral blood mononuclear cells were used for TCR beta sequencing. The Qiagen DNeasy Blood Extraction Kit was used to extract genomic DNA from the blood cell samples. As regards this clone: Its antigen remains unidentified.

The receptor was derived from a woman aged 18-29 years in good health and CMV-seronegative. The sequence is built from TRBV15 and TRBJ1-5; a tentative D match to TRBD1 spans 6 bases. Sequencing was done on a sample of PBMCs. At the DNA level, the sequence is TGTGCCACCGGCGGGGGGCAGGGGAAACATCAGCCCCAGCATTTT. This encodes CATGGGQGKHQPQHF.